These T cell receptor beta chains were read from a single sample in a study of blood T cell repertoires in COVID-19. The method was immunoSEQ multiplex PCR; TCRdb's version includes in-frame clones alone and lacks a portion of them. The sample consists of approximately 440,000 clones, about 90% of them appearing once. Sequenced: PBMCs or T cells enriched from blood (not recorded which). The receptors shown here come from a man aged 18 to 29 who had recovered from COVID-19. Both conserved end residues are part of each CDR3. D genes are given only for firm matches. The size field is filled for only some rows; it gives once, few, many or a size class.

J gene | clone size | CDR3 length | V gene | D gene | CDR3 protein | CDR3 DNA
TRBJ1-4 | - | 15 | TRBV5-1 | - | CASSFTGHLDEKLFF | TGCGCCAGCAGCTTCACCGGACATTTAGATGAAAAACTGTTTTTT
TRBJ1-2 | - | 15 | TRBV6-5 | TRBD1 | CASRPPGGKSDGYTF | TGTGCCAGCAGGCCCCCAGGGGGGAAGTCTGATGGCTACACCTTC
TRBJ2-3 | - | 14 | TRBV5-1 | TRBD2 | CASTPQRLAGTQYF | TGCGCCAGCACTCCACAAAGACTAGCGGGCACGCAGTATTTT
TRBJ2-1 | few | 15 | TRBV2 | - | CASRGYYGSYNEQFF | TGTGCCAGCCGAGGGTACTATGGGTCCTACAATGAGCAGTTCTTC
TRBJ2-1 | - | 15 | TRBV6-5 | TRBD2 | CASIPLGSGNNEQFF | TGTGCCAGCATCCCATTGGGTAGCGGGAACAATGAGCAGTTCTTC
TRBJ1-2 | - | 15 | TRBV6-5 | TRBD1 | CASRPSGTGGYGYTF | TGTGCCAGCAGACCCAGCGGGACAGGAGGCTATGGCTACACCTTC
TRBJ2-1 | - | 17 | TRBV5-1 | - | CASSPWEHGRPYNEQFF | TGCGCCAGCAGCCCCTGGGAGCACGGGAGACCCTACAATGAGCAGTTCTTC
TRBJ1-5 | - | 16 | TRBV7-6 | - | CASSWANEGTRQPQHF | TGTGCCAGCAGCTGGGCCAATGAGGGAACGCGACAGCCCCAGCATTTT
TRBJ2-1 | - | 18 | TRBV10-1 | - | CASSEFVGAPSSYNEQFF | TGCGCCAGCAGTGAATTTGTGGGGGCCCCGAGCTCCTACAATGAGCAGTTCTTC
TRBJ1-1 | - | 14 | TRBV10-3 | - | CAISVGGISPEAFF | TGTGCCATCAGTGTCGGGGGGATATCTCCTGAAGCTTTCTTT
TRBJ1-1 | - | 16 | TRBV3-1/TRBV3-2 | - | CASSQGYLGGRAVAFF | TGTGCCAGCAGCCAAGGGTACCTCGGAGGACGCGCGGTGGCTTTCTTT
TRBJ2-7 | - | 17 | TRBV11-2 | TRBD2 | CASRPIPSGRNSYEQYF | TGTGCCAGCAGACCAATTCCTAGCGGGAGAAACTCCTACGAGCAGTACTTC
TRBJ1-3 | - | 14 | TRBV5-1 | TRBD1 | CASSRGDSGNTIYF | TGCGCCAGCTCCAGGGGGGACTCTGGAAACACCATATATTTT
TRBJ1-1 | once | 15 | TRBV29-1 | - | CSVGGRLNLNTEAFF | TGCAGCGTTGGTGGCAGGTTAAACCTGAACACTGAAGCTTTCTTT
TRBJ1-6 | - | 12 | TRBV6-5 | - | CASSPNRSPLHF | TGTGCCAGCAGTCCGAACCGGTCACCCCTCCACTTT
TRBJ2-5 | - | 15 | TRBV5-1 | - | CASSFLTGYQETQYF | TGCGCCAGCAGCTTCCTCACGGGGTACCAAGAGACCCAGTACTTC
TRBJ1-5 | few | 13 | TRBV2 | - | CASSRAFSQPQHF | TGTGCCAGCAGTCGTGCATTTAGTCAGCCCCAGCATTTT
TRBJ2-1 | - | 13 | TRBV30 | TRBD1 | CAWSWDSYNEQFF | TGTGCCTGGAGTTGGGACAGCTACAATGAGCAGTTCTTC
TRBJ1-2 | - | 13 | TRBV28 | TRBD1 | CASSLTGEGGYTF | TGTGCCAGCAGCCTGACAGGGGAGGGTGGCTACACCTTC
TRBJ1-5 | - | 15 | TRBV28 | - | CASKGGAGPNQPQHF | TGTGCCAGCAAAGGAGGAGCGGGCCCTAATCAGCCCCAGCATTTT
TRBJ1-2 | - | 16 | TRBV3-1/TRBV3-2 | TRBD1 | CASSQGTGPGGSGYTF | TGTGCCAGCAGCCAAGGGACAGGTCCAGGAGGGAGTGGCTACACCTTC
TRBJ2-1 | once | 15 | TRBV27 | TRBD2 | CASSFSPSGNNEQFF | TGTGCCAGCAGTTTTAGTCCTAGCGGTAACAATGAGCAGTTCTTC
TRBJ1-1 | - | 14 | TRBV19 | - | CASSIWSQNTEAFF | TGTGCCAGTAGTATTTGGAGCCAGAACACTGAAGCTTTCTTT
TRBJ1-1 | - | 17 | TRBV4-1 | - | CASSQAIAGTSNTEAFF | TGCGCCAGCAGCCAAGCTATCGCCGGGACATCGAACACTGAAGCTTTCTTT
TRBJ1-5 | - | 15 | TRBV28 | - | CAIKPRGRGNQPQHF | TGTGCCATAAAACCTCGGGGTCGTGGCAATCAGCCCCAGCATTTT
TRBJ1-2 | - | 17 | TRBV19 | TRBD1 | CASSTTLAWTGGYGYTF | TGTGCCAGTAGTACAACCTTGGCCTGGACAGGGGGTTATGGCTACACCTTC
TRBJ1-2 | - | 15 | TRBV10-2 | TRBD1 | CASTSGDSLTHGYTF | TGCGCCAGCACCTCTGGGGACAGTTTAACCCATGGCTACACCTTC
TRBJ1-1 | - | 14 | TRBV6-5 | - | CAETEQGFYTEAFF | TGTGCCGAGACCGAGCAGGGCTTTTACACTGAAGCTTTCTTT
TRBJ1-1 | - | 11 | TRBV11-1 | - | CASSPGTEAFF | TGTGCCAGCAGCCCAGGTACTGAAGCTTTCTTT
TRBJ2-7 | - | 16 | TRBV11-2 | - | CASSLSFGGHTYEQYF | TGTGCCAGCAGCTTAAGTTTCGGAGGCCATACCTACGAGCAGTACTTC
TRBJ2-7 | - | 11 | TRBV20-1 | - | CSARKGDEQYF | TGCAGTGCTAGAAAGGGGGACGAGCAGTACTTC
TRBJ2-7 | - | 17 | TRBV4-2 | TRBD2 | CASSSQQTSGTSYEQYF | TGTGCCAGCAGCTCACAACAGACTAGCGGGACCTCCTACGAGCAGTACTTC
TRBJ2-1 | - | 13 | TRBV6-5 | TRBD2 | CASSRLAGNEQFF | TGTGCCAGCAGCCGACTAGCCGGTAATGAGCAGTTCTTC
TRBJ1-3 | once | 19 | TRBV11-3 | - | CASSFTPQPEAPSGNTIYF | TGTGCCAGCAGCTTTACGCCCCAACCCGAGGCCCCCTCTGGAAACACCATATATTTT
TRBJ2-4 | - | 15 | TRBV4-1 | - | CASSHPATAKNIQYF | TGCGCCAGCAGCCACCCCGCAACTGCCAAAAACATTCAGTACTTC
TRBJ2-1 | - | 15 | TRBV6-1 | - | CASSEVRGRNNEQFF | TGTGCCAGCAGTGAGGTCCGGGGGAGGAACAATGAGCAGTTCTTC